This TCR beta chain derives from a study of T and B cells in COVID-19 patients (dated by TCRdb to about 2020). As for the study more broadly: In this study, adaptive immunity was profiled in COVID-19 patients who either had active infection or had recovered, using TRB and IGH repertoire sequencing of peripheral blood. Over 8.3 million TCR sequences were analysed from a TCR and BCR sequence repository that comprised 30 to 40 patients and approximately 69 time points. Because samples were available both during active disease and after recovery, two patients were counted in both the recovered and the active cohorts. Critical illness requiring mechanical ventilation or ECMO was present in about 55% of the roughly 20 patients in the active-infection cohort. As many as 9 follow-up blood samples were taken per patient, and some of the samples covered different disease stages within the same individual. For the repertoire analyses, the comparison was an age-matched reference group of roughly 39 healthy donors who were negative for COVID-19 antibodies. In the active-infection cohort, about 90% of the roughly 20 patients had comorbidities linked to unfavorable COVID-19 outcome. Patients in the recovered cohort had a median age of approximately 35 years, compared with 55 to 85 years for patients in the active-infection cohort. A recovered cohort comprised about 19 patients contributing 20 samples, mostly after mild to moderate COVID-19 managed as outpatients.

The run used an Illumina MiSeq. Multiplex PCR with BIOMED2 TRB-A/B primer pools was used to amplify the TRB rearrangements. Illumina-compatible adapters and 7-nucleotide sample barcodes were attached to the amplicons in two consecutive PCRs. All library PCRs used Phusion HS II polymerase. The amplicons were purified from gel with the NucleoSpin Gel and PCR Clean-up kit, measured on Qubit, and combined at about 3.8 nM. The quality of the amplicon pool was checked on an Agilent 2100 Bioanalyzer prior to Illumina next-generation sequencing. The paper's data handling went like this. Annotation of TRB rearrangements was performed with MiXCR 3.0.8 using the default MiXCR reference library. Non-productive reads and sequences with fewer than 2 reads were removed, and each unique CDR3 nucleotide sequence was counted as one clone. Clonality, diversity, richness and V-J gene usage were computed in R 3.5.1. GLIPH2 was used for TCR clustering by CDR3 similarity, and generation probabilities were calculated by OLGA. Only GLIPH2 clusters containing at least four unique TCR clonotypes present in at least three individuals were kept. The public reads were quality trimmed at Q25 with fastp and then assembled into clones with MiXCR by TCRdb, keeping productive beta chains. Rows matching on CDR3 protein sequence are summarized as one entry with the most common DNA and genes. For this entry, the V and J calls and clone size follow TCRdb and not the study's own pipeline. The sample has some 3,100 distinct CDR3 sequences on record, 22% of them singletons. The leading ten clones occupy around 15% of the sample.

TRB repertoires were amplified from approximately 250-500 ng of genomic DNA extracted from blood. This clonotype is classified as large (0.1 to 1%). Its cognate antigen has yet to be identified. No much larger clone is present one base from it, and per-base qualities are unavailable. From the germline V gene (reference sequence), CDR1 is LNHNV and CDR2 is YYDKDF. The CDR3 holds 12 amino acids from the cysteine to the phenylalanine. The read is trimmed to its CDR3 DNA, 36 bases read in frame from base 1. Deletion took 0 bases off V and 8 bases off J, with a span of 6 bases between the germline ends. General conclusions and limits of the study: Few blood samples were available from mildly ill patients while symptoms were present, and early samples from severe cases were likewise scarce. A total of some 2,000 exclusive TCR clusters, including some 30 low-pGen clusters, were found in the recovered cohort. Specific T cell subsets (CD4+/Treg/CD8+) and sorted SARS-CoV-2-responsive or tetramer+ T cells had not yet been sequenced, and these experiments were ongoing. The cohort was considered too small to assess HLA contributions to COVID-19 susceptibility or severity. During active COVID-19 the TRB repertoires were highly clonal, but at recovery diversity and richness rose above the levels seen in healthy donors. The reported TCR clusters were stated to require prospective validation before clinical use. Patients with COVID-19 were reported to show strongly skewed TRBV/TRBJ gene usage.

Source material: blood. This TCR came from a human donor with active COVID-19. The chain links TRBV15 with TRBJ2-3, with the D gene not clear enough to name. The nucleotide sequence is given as TGTGCCACCAGCAGAGATCGACGTACGCAGTATTTT. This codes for CATSRDRRTQYF. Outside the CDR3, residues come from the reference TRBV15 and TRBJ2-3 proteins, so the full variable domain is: DAMVIQNPRYQVTQFGKPVTLSCSQTLNHNVMYWYQQKSSQAPKLLFHYYDKDFNNEADTPDNFQSRRPNTSFCFLDIRSPGLGDTAMYLCATSRDRRTQYFGPGTRLTVL.